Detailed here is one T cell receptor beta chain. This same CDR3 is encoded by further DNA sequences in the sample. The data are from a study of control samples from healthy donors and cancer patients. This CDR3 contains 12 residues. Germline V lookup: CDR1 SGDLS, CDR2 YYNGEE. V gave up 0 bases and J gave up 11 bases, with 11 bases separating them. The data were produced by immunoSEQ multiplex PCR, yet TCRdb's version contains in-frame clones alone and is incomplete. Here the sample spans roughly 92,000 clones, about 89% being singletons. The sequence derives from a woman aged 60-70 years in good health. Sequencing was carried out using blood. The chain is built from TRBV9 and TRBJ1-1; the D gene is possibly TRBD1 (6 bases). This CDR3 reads CASSVVGGSAFF. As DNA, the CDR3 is TGTGCCAGCAGCGTAGTAGGGGGATCGGCTTTCTTT. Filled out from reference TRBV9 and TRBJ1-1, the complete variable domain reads DSGVTQTPKHLITATGQRVTLRCSPRSGDLSVYWYQQSLDQGLQFLIQYYNGEERAKGNILERFSAQQFPDLHSELNLSSLELGDSALYFCASSVVGGSAFFGQGTRLTVV.